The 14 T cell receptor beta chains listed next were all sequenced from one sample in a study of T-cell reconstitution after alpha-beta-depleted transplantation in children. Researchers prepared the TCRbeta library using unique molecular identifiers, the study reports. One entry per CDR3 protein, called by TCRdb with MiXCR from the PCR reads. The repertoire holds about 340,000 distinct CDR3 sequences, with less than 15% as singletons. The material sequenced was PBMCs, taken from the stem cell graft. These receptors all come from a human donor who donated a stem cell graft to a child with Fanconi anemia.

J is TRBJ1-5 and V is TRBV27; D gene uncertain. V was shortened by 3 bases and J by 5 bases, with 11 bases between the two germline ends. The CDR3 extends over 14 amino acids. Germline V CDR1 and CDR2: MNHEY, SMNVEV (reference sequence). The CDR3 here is CASSLGFRDQPQHF. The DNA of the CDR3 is TGTGCCAGCAGTTTGGGGTTTAGAGATCAGCCCCAGCATTTT.

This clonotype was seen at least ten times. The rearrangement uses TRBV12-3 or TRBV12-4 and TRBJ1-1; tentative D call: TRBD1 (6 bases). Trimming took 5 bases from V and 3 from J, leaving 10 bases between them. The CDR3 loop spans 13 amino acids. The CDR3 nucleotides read TGTGCCAGCAGTCTCAGGGGAGACACTGAAGCTTTCTTT. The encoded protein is CASSLRGDTEAFF.

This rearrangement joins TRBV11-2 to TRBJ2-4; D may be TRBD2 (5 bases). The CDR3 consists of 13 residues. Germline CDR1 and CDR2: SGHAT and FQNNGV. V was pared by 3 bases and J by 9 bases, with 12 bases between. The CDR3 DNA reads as TGTGCCAGCAGCTTCGGGGATTTGAGCATTCAGTACTTC. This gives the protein CASSFGDLSIQYF.

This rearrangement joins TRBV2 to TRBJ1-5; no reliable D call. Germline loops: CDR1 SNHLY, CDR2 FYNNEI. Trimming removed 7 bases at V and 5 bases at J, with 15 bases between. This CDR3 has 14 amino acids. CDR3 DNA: TGTGCCAGCAAGAAGGACCCGGGGTATCAGCCCCAGCATTTT. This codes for CASKKDPGYQPQHF.

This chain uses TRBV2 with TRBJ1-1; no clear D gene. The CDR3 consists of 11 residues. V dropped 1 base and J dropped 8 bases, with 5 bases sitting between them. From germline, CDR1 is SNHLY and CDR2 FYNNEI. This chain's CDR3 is CASSEVQEAFF. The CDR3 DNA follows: TGTGCCAGCAGTGAAGTCCAAGAAGCTTTCTTT.

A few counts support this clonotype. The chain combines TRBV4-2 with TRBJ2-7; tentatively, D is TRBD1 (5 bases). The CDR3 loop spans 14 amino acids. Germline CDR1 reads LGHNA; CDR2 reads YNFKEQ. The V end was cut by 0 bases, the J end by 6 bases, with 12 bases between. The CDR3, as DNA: TGTGCCAGCAGCCAAGACCCCCAGGGAACCGAGCAGTACTTC. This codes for CASSQDPQGTEQYF.

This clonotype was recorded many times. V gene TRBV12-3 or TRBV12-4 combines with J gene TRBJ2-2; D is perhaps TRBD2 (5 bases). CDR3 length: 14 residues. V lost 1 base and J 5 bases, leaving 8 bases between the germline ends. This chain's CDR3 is CASSLGGSTGELFF. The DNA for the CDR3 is TGTGCCAGCAGTTTAGGCGGGTCTACCGGGGAGCTGTTTTTT.

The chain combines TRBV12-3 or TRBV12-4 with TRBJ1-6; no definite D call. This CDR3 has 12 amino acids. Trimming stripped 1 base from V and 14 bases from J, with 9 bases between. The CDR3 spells CASSLGPLALHF. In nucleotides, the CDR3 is TGTGCCAGCAGTTTAGGCCCACTGGCCCTCCACTTT.

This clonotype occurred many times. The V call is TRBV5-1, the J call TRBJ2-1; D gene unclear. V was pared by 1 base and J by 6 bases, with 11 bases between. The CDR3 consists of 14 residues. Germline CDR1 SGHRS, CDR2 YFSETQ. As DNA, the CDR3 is TGCGCCAGCAGCTTGAGTCGCAGAAGCAATGAGCAGTTCTTC. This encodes CASSLSRRSNEQFF. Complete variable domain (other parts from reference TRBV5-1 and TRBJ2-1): KAGVTQTPRYLIKTRGQQVTLSCSPISGHRSVSWYQQTPGQGLQFLFEYFSETQRNKGNFPGRFSGRQFSNSRSEMNVSTLELGDSALYLCASSLSRRSNEQFFGPGTRLTVL.

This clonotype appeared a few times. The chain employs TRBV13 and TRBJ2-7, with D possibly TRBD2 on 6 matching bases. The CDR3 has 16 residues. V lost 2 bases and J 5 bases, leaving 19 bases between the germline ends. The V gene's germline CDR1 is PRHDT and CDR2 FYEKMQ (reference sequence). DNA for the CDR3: TGTGCCAGCAGCTTAACGGGGGTAGGACGAACTGACGAGCAGTACGTC. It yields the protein CASSLTGVGRTDEQYV.

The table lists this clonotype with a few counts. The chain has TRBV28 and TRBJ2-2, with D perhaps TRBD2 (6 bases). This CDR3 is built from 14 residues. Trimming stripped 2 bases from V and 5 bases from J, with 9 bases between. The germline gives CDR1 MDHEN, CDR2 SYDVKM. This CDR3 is CASSLAGTTGELFF. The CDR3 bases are TGTGCCAGCAGTTTAGCGGGGACGACCGGGGAGCTGTTTTTT.

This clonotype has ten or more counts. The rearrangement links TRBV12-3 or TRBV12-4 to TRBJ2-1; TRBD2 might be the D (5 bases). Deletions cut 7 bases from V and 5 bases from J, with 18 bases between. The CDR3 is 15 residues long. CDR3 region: CASTDRGWGDNEQFF. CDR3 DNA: TGTGCCAGCACCGATCGCGGTTGGGGAGACAATGAGCAGTTCTTC.

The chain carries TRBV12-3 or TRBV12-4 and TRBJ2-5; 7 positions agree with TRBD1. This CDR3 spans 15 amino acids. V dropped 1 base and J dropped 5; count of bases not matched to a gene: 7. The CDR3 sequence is CASSLVAGGGETQYF. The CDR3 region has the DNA TGTGCCAGCAGTTTAGTAGCAGGGGGTGGCGAGACCCAGTACTTC.

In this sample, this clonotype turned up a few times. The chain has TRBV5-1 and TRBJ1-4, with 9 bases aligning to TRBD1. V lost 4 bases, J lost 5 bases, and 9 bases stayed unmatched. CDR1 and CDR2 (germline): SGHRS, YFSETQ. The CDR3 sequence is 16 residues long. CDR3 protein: CASSAEPGQGNEKLFF. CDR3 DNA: TGCGCCAGCAGCGCCGAACCGGGACAGGGAAATGAAAAACTGTTTTTT.